These T cell receptor beta chains were read from a single sample in a study of beta chain features in type 1 diabetes. TCRdb's table, derived via immunoSEQ multiplex PCR, lists solely in-frame clones and lacks some. The top ten hold roughly 0.99% of the sample, which has 300,000 to 350,000 clones, around 9% seen once. The sequencing input was central memory CD4+ T cells from blood. The receptors originated from a man aged 25-45 years with type 1 diabetes. CDR3s leave out the opening cysteine and the closing phenylalanine or tryptophan.

>TRBJ1-3|TRBV28
ASSLSPGSGNTIY
>TRBJ2-7|TRBV30
ACSIDRGDEQY
>TRBJ2-1|TRBV18
ASSPRASGGNEQF
>TRBJ2-5|TRBV5-4
ASSLRGGETQY
>TRBJ2-1|TRBV11-2
ASSLAGGGAQF
>TRBJ2-7|TRBV5-6
ASSLAGSYEQY
>TRBJ1-1|TRBV27
ASSSGHGNTEAF
>TRBJ2-6|TRBV5-1
ASSPSAGAGANVLT
>TRBJ1-1|TRBV2
ASSEGTEVNTEAF
>TRBJ2-5|TRBV7-2
ASSATREETQY
>TRBJ2-3|TRBV6-5
ASSSGQGAGIDTQY
>TRBJ2-2|TRBV18
ASSPIPQGHTGELF
>TRBJ2-1|TRBV29-1
SHRDLTYNEQF
>TRBJ2-2|TRBV9
ASSDTGELF
>TRBJ2-3|TRBV6-5
ASSYSTSYRRTQY
>TRBJ1-4|TRBV5-1
ASSLDRADEKLF